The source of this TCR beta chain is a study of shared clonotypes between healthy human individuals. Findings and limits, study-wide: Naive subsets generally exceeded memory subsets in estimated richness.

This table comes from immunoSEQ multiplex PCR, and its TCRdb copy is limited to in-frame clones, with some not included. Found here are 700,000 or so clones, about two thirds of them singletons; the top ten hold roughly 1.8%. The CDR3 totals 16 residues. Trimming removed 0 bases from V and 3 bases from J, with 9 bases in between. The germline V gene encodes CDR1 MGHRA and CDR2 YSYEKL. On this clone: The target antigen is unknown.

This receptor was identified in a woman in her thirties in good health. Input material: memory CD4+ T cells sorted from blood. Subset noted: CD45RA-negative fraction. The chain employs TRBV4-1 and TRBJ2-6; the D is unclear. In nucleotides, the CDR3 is TGCGCCAGCAGCCAAGATCTGTGGGGTGGGGCCAACGTCCTGACTTTC. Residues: CASSQDLWGGANVLTF.